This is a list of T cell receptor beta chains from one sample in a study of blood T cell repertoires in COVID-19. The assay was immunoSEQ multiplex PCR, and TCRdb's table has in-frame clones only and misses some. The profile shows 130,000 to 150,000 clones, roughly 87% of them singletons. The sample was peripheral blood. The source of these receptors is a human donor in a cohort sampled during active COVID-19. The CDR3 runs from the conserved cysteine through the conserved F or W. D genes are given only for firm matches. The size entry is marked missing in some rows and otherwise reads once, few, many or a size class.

CDR3: CASSLEGLGTPSF
DNA: TGTGCCAGCAGCTTAGAAGGGTTAGGGACTCCCTCCTTC
length: 13
size: .
V: TRBV7-2
J: TRBJ2-7
D: .

CDR3: CASSQERGDPYYYEQYF
DNA: TGCGCCAGCAGCCAAGAGCGGGGGGATCCCTACTACTACGAGCAGTACTTC
length: 17
size: .
V: TRBV4-1
J: TRBJ2-7
D: TRBD2

CDR3: CASSLMGRGDYGYTF
DNA: TGTGCCAGCAGCTTAATGGGCAGGGGGGACTATGGCTACACCTTC
length: 15
size: .
V: TRBV7-3
J: TRBJ1-2
D: TRBD1

CDR3: CASSRYRGGSEKLFF
DNA: TGTGCCAGCAGCCGTTACAGGGGTGGGAGTGAAAAACTGTTTTTT
length: 15
size: .
V: TRBV3-1/TRBV3-2
J: TRBJ1-4
D: TRBD1

CDR3: CAISGQTSGGAYEQYF
DNA: TGTGCCATCAGTGGACAGACTAGCGGGGGGGCCTACGAGCAGTACTTC
length: 16
size: .
V: TRBV10-3
J: TRBJ2-7
D: TRBD2

CDR3: CASSFSGGAADTQYF
DNA: TGCGCCAGCAGCTTTAGCGGGGGGGCGGCAGATACGCAGTATTTT
length: 15
size: .
V: TRBV5-1
J: TRBJ2-3
D: TRBD2

CDR3: CAWSATGLAGTDEQFF
DNA: TGTGCCTGGAGTGCGACGGGACTAGCGGGGACGGATGAGCAGTTCTTC
length: 16
size: .
V: TRBV30
J: TRBJ2-1
D: TRBD2

CDR3: CASSPTPGYEQYF
DNA: TGTGCCAGCAGCCCAACCCCAGGGTACGAGCAGTACTTC
length: 13
size: .
V: TRBV3-1/TRBV3-2
J: TRBJ2-7
D: .

CDR3: CASNRDGSSYNEQFF
DNA: TGCGCCAGCAATAGGGACGGGAGCTCCTACAATGAGCAGTTCTTC
length: 15
size: .
V: TRBV10-2
J: TRBJ2-1
D: .

CDR3: CASSQASGGVDTQYF
DNA: TGTGCCAGCAGTCAGGCTAGCGGGGGAGTAGATACGCAGTATTTT
length: 15
size: .
V: TRBV11-2
J: TRBJ2-3
D: TRBD2

CDR3: CASSSWQATDTQYF
DNA: TGTGCCAGCAGCTCGTGGCAGGCTACAGATACGCAGTATTTT
length: 14
size: .
V: TRBV7-2
J: TRBJ2-3
D: .

CDR3: CASSPTRDGNTEAFF
DNA: TGTGCCAGCTCACCGACACGAGACGGGAACACTGAAGCTTTCTTT
length: 15
size: .
V: TRBV18
J: TRBJ1-1
D: .

CDR3: CSVGRGEEQYF
DNA: TGCAGCGTTGGGCGGGGGGAAGAGCAGTACTTC
length: 11
size: .
V: TRBV29-1
J: TRBJ2-7
D: TRBD2

CDR3: CASSPPGHYSPLHF
DNA: TGTGCCAGCTCACCACCGGGACATTATTCACCCCTCCACTTT
length: 14
size: few
V: TRBV18
J: TRBJ1-6
D: .

CDR3: CASSSLTGIGYTF
DNA: TGTGCCAGCAGCTCCCTGACAGGCATTGGCTACACCTTC
length: 13
size: .
V: TRBV11-2
J: TRBJ1-2
D: .

CDR3: CATSDPRDNEQFF
DNA: TGTGCCACCAGTGATCCACGCGACAATGAGCAGTTCTTC
length: 13
size: .
V: TRBV24-1
J: TRBJ2-1
D: .

CDR3: CAWSHSGVGNTIYF
DNA: TGTGCCTGGAGTCATTCAGGGGTTGGAAACACCATATATTTT
length: 14
size: .
V: TRBV30
J: TRBJ1-3
D: .

CDR3: CASSLRGRGELFF
DNA: TGTGCCAGCAGCCTGCGGGGGCGAGGGGAGCTGTTTTTT
length: 13
size: .
V: TRBV9
J: TRBJ2-2
D: .

CDR3: CASSLRGNSPLHF
DNA: TGTGCCAGCAGCTTGCGGGGTAATTCACCCCTCCACTTT
length: 13
size: .
V: TRBV5-8
J: TRBJ1-6
D: .

CDR3: CASSQDSGGANEQFF
DNA: TGTGCCAGCAGCCAAGATAGCGGGGGGGCCAATGAGCAGTTCTTC
length: 15
size: .
V: TRBV4-2
J: TRBJ2-1
D: TRBD2

CDR3: CASSLLRGGYNEQFF
DNA: TGTGCCAGCAGCTTGCTGCGGGGGGGTTACAATGAGCAGTTCTTC
length: 15
size: .
V: TRBV5-6
J: TRBJ2-1
D: TRBD2

CDR3: CASTQGGYYSQPQHF
DNA: TGTGCCAGCACCCAGGGAGGGTACTATAGTCAGCCCCAGCATTTT
length: 15
size: .
V: TRBV2
J: TRBJ1-5
D: .

CDR3: CASSLSPSGAKNIQYF
DNA: TGTGCCAGCAGCTTAAGTCCGTCCGGGGCCAAAAACATTCAGTACTTC
length: 16
size: .
V: TRBV7-3
J: TRBJ2-4
D: .

CDR3: CASSKRTGTATNEKLFF
DNA: TGTGCCAGTAGTAAACGGACAGGTACTGCAACTAATGAAAAACTGTTTTTT
length: 17
size: .
V: TRBV19
J: TRBJ1-4
D: TRBD1

CDR3: CSAATGGRWTEAFF
DNA: TGCAGCGCCGCGACAGGGGGCCGGTGGACTGAAGCTTTCTTT
length: 14
size: .
V: TRBV29-1
J: TRBJ1-1
D: TRBD1

CDR3: CASSIPTGTQYF
DNA: TGTGCCAGCAGCATACCCACGGGTACGCAGTATTTT
length: 12
size: .
V: TRBV7-6
J: TRBJ2-3
D: .

CDR3: CASSLRETQYF
DNA: TGTGCCAGCAGCCTTCGAGAGACCCAGTACTTC
length: 11
size: .
V: TRBV11-2
J: TRBJ2-5
D: .

CDR3: CASSLKDRGTGNTIYF
DNA: TGTGCCAGCAGCCTAAAGGACAGGGGGACTGGAAACACCATATATTTT
length: 16
size: few
V: TRBV7-9
J: TRBJ1-3
D: TRBD1

CDR3: CASSPPAGTGELFF
DNA: TGTGCCAGCTCACCACCGGCAGGGACCGGGGAGCTGTTTTTT
length: 14
size: .
V: TRBV18
J: TRBJ2-2
D: .

CDR3: CAWGGDRVAGTEAFF
DNA: TGTGCCTGGGGGGGGGACAGGGTTGCAGGAACTGAAGCTTTCTTT
length: 15
size: .
V: TRBV30
J: TRBJ1-1
D: TRBD1

CDR3: CASSQDSLDRVYGYTF
DNA: TGCGCCAGCAGCCAAGATTCCCTGGACAGGGTCTATGGCTACACCTTC
length: 16
size: .
V: TRBV4-1
J: TRBJ1-2
D: TRBD1

CDR3: CASSYHPDRDNSPLHF
DNA: TGTGCCAGCAGTTACCACCCGGACAGGGATAATTCACCCCTCCACTTT
length: 16
size: .
V: TRBV6-5
J: TRBJ1-6
D: TRBD1

CDR3: CASSPDRGYYGYTF
DNA: TGTGCCAGCAGTCCAGACAGGGGGTACTATGGCTACACCTTC
length: 14
size: .
V: TRBV6-5
J: TRBJ1-2
D: TRBD1

CDR3: CASSIQRTAEAFF
DNA: TGTGCCAGTAGTATCCAAAGGACAGCTGAAGCTTTCTTT
length: 13
size: .
V: TRBV19
J: TRBJ1-1
D: .

CDR3: CASSITGQARKKLFF
DNA: TGTGCCAGTAGTATAACGGGACAGGCGCGAAAGAAACTGTTTTTT
length: 15
size: .
V: TRBV19
J: TRBJ1-4
D: TRBD1

CDR3: CASSRPLSGAQYF
DNA: TGCGCCAGCAGTCGTCCCCTCTCAGGGGCCCAGTACTTC
length: 13
size: .
V: TRBV23-1
J: TRBJ2-5
D: .

CDR3: CASSPGLAQETQYF
DNA: TGTGCCAGCTCACCTGGACTAGCCCAAGAGACCCAGTACTTC
length: 14
size: .
V: TRBV18
J: TRBJ2-5
D: TRBD2

CDR3: CASSQTGDYGYTF
DNA: TGTGCCAGCAGCCAGACAGGGGACTATGGCTACACCTTC
length: 13
size: once
V: TRBV5-4
J: TRBJ1-2
D: TRBD1

CDR3: CASSPNLETEAFF
DNA: TGTGCCAGCTCACCCAATTTAGAGACTGAAGCTTTCTTT
length: 13
size: .
V: TRBV18
J: TRBJ1-1
D: .

CDR3: CASSPGQGGEKLFF
DNA: TGCGCCAGCAGCCCGGGACAGGGAGGAGAAAAACTGTTTTTT
length: 14
size: .
V: TRBV5-1
J: TRBJ1-4
D: TRBD1

CDR3: CASSPPRGGPGANVLTF
DNA: TGTGCCAGCTCACCACCCCGCGGGGGGCCCGGGGCCAACGTCCTGACTTTC
length: 17
size: once
V: TRBV18
J: TRBJ2-6
D: TRBD2

CDR3: CASSIRSGLGSGTDTQYF
DNA: TGTGCCAGTAGTATAAGGAGCGGACTGGGGTCGGGCACAGATACGCAGTATTTT
length: 18
size: .
V: TRBV19
J: TRBJ2-3
D: .

CDR3: CASSEGTGGITEAFF
DNA: TGCGCCAGCAGTGAGGGGACAGGGGGTATCACTGAAGCTTTCTTT
length: 15
size: .
V: TRBV10-1
J: TRBJ1-1
D: TRBD1

CDR3: CASSLSGTGHGYTF
DNA: TGTGCCAGCAGTTTATCAGGGACAGGGCATGGCTACACCTTC
length: 14
size: .
V: TRBV27
J: TRBJ1-2
D: TRBD1

CDR3: CASSGGGAYYGYTF
DNA: TGTGCCAGCAGCGGCGGGGGGGCGTACTATGGCTACACCTTC
length: 14
size: .
V: TRBV9
J: TRBJ1-2
D: .

CDR3: CASSAFGQPQHF
DNA: TGCGCCAGCAGCGCTTTCGGGCAGCCCCAGCATTTT
length: 12
size: .
V: TRBV4-1
J: TRBJ1-5
D: .

CDR3: CASSWTGGAPGELFF
DNA: TGTGCCAGCAGCTGGACAGGGGGCGCCCCCGGGGAGCTGTTTTTT
length: 15
size: .
V: TRBV11-2
J: TRBJ2-2
D: TRBD1

CDR3: CASSPAGYGYTF
DNA: TGTGCCAGCAGCCCGGCGGGGTATGGCTACACCTTC
length: 12
size: once
V: TRBV5-4
J: TRBJ1-2
D: .

CDR3: CASSIDGLAGMNTEAFF
DNA: TGTGCCAGTAGTATCGATGGGTTGGCGGGGATGAACACTGAAGCTTTCTTT
length: 17
size: few
V: TRBV19
J: TRBJ1-1
D: .

CDR3: CASSPDTGVWELFF
DNA: TGTGCCAGCAGCCCGGACACCGGCGTTTGGGAGCTGTTTTTT
length: 14
size: .
V: TRBV9
J: TRBJ2-2
D: .

CDR3: CASSRASGGNQETQYF
DNA: TGTGCCAGCAGCAGGGCTAGCGGGGGGAACCAAGAGACCCAGTACTTC
length: 16
size: .
V: TRBV9
J: TRBJ2-5
D: TRBD2

CDR3: CASSQTTGYNSPLHF
DNA: TGTGCCAGCAGCCAAACGACAGGGTATAATTCACCCCTCCACTTT
length: 15
size: .
V: TRBV3-1/TRBV3-2
J: TRBJ1-6
D: TRBD1